The present entry profiles one T cell receptor (beta chain) with its context. Antigen specificity is unknown. This sample was included in a study of identical twins. The study's findings and limits: Analyses based on zero insertions could be partly confounded by invariant MAIT and iNKT cells.

Each CDR3 protein is one row after TCRdb ran MiXCR on the 5' RACE reads. Of about 300,000 distinct CDR3 sequences detected, 10% to 15% appear once; the ten largest clones hold roughly 7%. Healthy Caucasians alone served as donors. Germline V CDR1 and CDR2: MDHEN, SYDVKM. The CDR3 totals 12 residues. The V gene lost 6 bases and the J gene lost 7 bases, with 13 bases spanning the gap. These data also featured in a second study, about yellow fever vaccine responses in identical twins. As that study records: The authors reported partly convergent, partly personalized vaccine responses in identical twins.

This chain uses TRBV28 with TRBJ2-7; D is perhaps TRBD1 or TRBD2 (5 bases each). Material: CD8+ T cells sorted from blood. This receptor was obtained from a woman under 30 in good health. DNA of the CDR3: TGTGCCAGCAGCTCCGGGACGTGGGAGCAGTACTTC. Protein sequence: CASSSGTWEQYF.